The 8 T cell receptor beta chains given below trace back to one sample, sequenced in a study of response to subunit inactivated influenza vaccine. TCRdb used MiXCR to reprocess the RT-PCR reads, holding one entry per CDR3 protein. The repertoire holds over 400,000 distinct CDR3 sequences, with 13% as singletons. Sequenced material: PBMCs from blood, taken about 40 days after vaccination. Receptors were obtained from a man aged 50-59 years who received an inactivated influenza vaccine.

This clonotype has just a few counts. V gene TRBV19 combines with J gene TRBJ1-4; TRBD1 might be the D (5 bases). Trimming removed 7 bases at V and 16 bases at J, with 19 bases between. CDR1 is LNHDA, CDR2 SQIVND, per germline (reference sequence). There are 12 residues in the CDR3. The CDR3 nucleotides are TGTGCCAGTACCGCGGGGGATGGGGTTCAGTTTTTT. It encodes CASTAGDGVQFF.

This clonotype occurred a few times. The chain joins TRBV4-3 to TRBJ2-1; the D is unclear. Germline CDR1 and CDR2: LGHNA and YSLEER. This CDR3 has 16 amino acids. V shed 4 bases and J shed 3 bases, with 16 bases lying between them. CDR3 protein: CASSRTLVNVYNEQFF. DNA for the CDR3: TGCGCCAGCAGCCGTACCCTAGTAAACGTCTACAATGAGCAGTTCTTC.

Only a few counts were recorded for this clonotype. The chain uses TRBV28 and TRBJ2-3; 7 bases line up with TRBD2. The germline gives CDR1 MDHEN, CDR2 SYDVKM. CDR3 length equals 17 residues. The V gene end was trimmed by 4 bases and the J gene end by 2 bases; junction bases not matched to a gene: 12. CDR3 bases: TGTGCCAGCAGTTCCCCAAGAGATAGCGGGCTCACAGATACGCAGTATTTT. Translating gives CASSSPRDSGLTDTQYF.

This clonotype was detected many times. The chain uses TRBV7-2 and TRBJ2-1, with D possibly TRBD2 on 5 matching bases. The CDR3 has 16 residues. Germline V CDR1 and CDR2: SGHTA, FQGNSA. Trimming shortened V by 5 bases and J by 4 bases, and 18 bases separated the two germline ends. The CDR3 nucleotides are TGTGCCAGCAGCCAATTTACAGCGGCTGTTTACAATGAGCAGTTCTTC. This encodes CASSQFTAAVYNEQFF.

CDR3 protein: CASSLAASGEQYF. The CDR3, as DNA: TGCGCCAGCAGCTTGGCCGCCAGCGGCGAGCAGTACTTC. V and J are TRBV5-1 and TRBJ2-7; D is possibly TRBD2 (5 bases). Looked up from germline, CDR1 is SGHRS and CDR2 is YFSETQ. The V end was cut by 0 bases, the J end by 6 bases, with 10 bases between. This CDR3 region has 13 residues.

This clonotype was picked up a small number of times. This chain links TRBV7-2 with TRBJ2-7, with 9 nucleotides matching TRBD2. The length of the CDR3 is 14 residues. Germline V gene lookup returns CDR1 SGHTA and CDR2 FQGNSA. J was trimmed by 5 bases and V by 5 bases; bases with no gene match: 7. CDR3 DNA sequence: TGTGCCAGCAGCCGAGGACTAGCGCCAAACGAGCAGTACTTC. Translated, it gives CASSRGLAPNEQYF.

This chain links TRBV5-1 with TRBJ2-7, with TRBD2 identical over 7 bases. The CDR3 loop spans 14 amino acids. In germline, CDR1 is SGHRS, CDR2 YFSETQ. Germline trimming cut 7 bases from V and 0 bases from J; bases unmatched to any gene: 7. CDR3 bases: TGCGCCAGCGGACTAGACTACAGCTCCTACGAGCAGTACTTC. This gives the protein CASGLDYSSYEQYF.

For the CDR3, the DNA is TGTGCCAGCAGCTTAGAGATTCAGGGGCTTGGCTACACCTTC. Its translation: CASSLEIQGLGYTF. The rearrangement links TRBV7-9 to TRBJ1-2; D may be TRBD1 (6 bases). The CDR3 contains 14 residues. Per germline, CDR1 SEHNR and CDR2 FQNEAQ (reference sequence). V dropped 1 base and J dropped 7 bases, with 13 bases sitting between them.